The 4 T cell receptor beta chains below come from one sample, sequenced in a study of T-cell reconstitution after alpha-beta-depleted transplantation in children. A TCRbeta library incorporating unique molecular identifiers was prepared. TCRdb passed the PCR reads through MiXCR, listing each CDR3 protein once. This sample has about 200,000 distinct CDR3 sequences, with 6.3% found just once. The starting material was PBMCs, obtained before TCRalphabeta/CD19-depleted stem cell transplant. The receptors here all came from a girl under three years old with combined immunodeficiency, due to receive a stem cell transplant.

This clonotype was seen many times. This chain uses TRBV4-2 with TRBJ2-1, with 11 bases aligning to TRBD2. The CDR3 is 17 residues long. With V trimmed by 3 bases and J by 5 bases, 9 bases remained unmatched. Germline loops: CDR1 LGHNA, CDR2 YNFKEQ. The CDR3 DNA follows: TGTGCCAGCAGCCAGAGTCTAGCGGGAGGACACAACAATGAGCAGTTCTTC. The encoded protein is CASSQSLAGGHNNEQFF.

This clonotype has ten or more counts. CDR3 residues: CSASRLGTGLYNEQFF. The DNA of the CDR3 is TGCAGTGCTAGCCGGCTAGGGACAGGACTATACAATGAGCAGTTCTTC. V gene TRBV20-1 combines with J gene TRBJ2-1; 8 nucleotides match TRBD1. This CDR3 is built from 16 residues. Looked up from germline, CDR1 is DFQATT and CDR2 is SNEGSKA (reference sequence). Germline trimming cut 3 bases from V and 4 bases from J; bases unmatched to any gene: 11.

This clonotype was observed at least ten times. The V and J genes are TRBV29-1 and TRBJ2-7, with 7 bases aligning to TRBD1. Germline CDR1 and CDR2: SQVTM and ANQGSEA. V trimming: 5 bases; J trimming: 3 bases; junction bases outside the gene matches: 7. This CDR3 contains 13 residues. CDR3 sequence reads: CSVKPGGGYEQYF. In DNA, the CDR3 is TGCAGCGTTAAGCCAGGGGGTGGCTACGAGCAGTACTTC.

The sample holds many counts of this clonotype. This CDR3 is CASSLWAPQETQYF. Written as DNA, the CDR3 is TGTGCCAGCAGCCTGTGGGCACCCCAAGAGACCCAGTACTTC. The V call is TRBV11-2, the J call TRBJ2-5; D gene unclear. CDR3 length equals 14 residues. CDR1 SGHAT and CDR2 FQNNGV come from the germline V gene. V lost 5 bases, J lost 1 base, and 11 bases lay in between.